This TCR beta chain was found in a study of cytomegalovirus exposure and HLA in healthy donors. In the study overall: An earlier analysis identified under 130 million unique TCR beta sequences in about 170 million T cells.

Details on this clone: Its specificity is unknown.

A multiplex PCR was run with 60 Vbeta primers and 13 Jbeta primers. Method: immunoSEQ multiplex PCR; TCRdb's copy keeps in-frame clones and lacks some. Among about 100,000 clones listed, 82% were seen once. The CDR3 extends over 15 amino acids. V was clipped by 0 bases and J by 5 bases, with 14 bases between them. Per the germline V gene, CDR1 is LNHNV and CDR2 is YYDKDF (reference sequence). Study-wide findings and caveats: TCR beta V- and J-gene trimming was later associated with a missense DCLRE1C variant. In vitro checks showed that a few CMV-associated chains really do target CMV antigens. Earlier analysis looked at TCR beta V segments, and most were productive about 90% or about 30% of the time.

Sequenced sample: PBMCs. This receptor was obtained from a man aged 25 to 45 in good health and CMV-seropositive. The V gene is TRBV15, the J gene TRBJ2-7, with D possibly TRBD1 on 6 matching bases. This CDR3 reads CATSREQGGDDEQYF. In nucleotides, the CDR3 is TGTGCCACCAGCAGAGAACAGGGTGGGGACGACGAGCAGTACTTC.